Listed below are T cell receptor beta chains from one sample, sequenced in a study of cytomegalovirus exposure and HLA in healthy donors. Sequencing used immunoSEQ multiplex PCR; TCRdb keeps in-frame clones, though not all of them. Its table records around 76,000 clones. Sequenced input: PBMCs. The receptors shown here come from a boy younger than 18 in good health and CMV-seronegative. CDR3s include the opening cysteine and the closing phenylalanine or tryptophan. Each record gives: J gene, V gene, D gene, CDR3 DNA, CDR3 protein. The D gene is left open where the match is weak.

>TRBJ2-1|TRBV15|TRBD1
TGTGCCACCAGCAGAGTTAGGGCCGGGACAGGGGGACCCAATGAGCAGTTCTTC
CATSRVRAGTGGPNEQFF
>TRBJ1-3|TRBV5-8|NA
TGTGCCAGCAGCTTTTCGCGGGTCTCTGGAAACACCATATATTTT
CASSFSRVSGNTIYF
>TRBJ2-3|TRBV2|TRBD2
TGTGCCAGCAGTCCCTTAGGACTAGCGGGAGGGAGCCGGGATACGCAGTATTTT
CASSPLGLAGGSRDTQYF
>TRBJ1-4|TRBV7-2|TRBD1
TGTGCCAGCAGCTTATCGAGGGACAGGTCTGAAAAACTGTTTTTT
CASSLSRDRSEKLFF
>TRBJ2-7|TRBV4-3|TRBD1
TGCGCCAGCAGCCGGGATAATGGACAGGGGACCTACGAGCAGTACTTC
CASSRDNGQGTYEQYF
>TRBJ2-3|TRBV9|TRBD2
TGTGCCAGCAGCACACAGCCGACAGGGATTCGGACTAGCGGGAGTGTTTTGGCTACGCAGTATTTT
CASSTQPTGIRTSGSVLATQYF
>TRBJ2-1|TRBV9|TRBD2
TGTGCCAGCACCGTCAGCGGGGGTCCCTACAATGAGCAGTTCTTC
CASTVSGGPYNEQFF
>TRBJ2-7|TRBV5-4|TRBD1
TGTGCCAGCAGCTTGGGAGGACAGGGCCTAGTCGAGCAGTACTTC
CASSLGGQGLVEQYF
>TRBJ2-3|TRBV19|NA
TGTGCCAGTAGTATACTATACGGGGCGGGGTACACAGATACGCAGTATTTT
CASSILYGAGYTDTQYF
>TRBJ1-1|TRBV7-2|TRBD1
TGTGCCAGCAGCTTTAGACAGGGATATAACACTGAAGCTTTCTTT
CASSFRQGYNTEAFF
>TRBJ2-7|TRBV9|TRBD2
TGTGCCAGCAGCTCTCGGATTCTAGCGGGAGGGCCTGACGAGCAGTACTTC
CASSSRILAGGPDEQYF